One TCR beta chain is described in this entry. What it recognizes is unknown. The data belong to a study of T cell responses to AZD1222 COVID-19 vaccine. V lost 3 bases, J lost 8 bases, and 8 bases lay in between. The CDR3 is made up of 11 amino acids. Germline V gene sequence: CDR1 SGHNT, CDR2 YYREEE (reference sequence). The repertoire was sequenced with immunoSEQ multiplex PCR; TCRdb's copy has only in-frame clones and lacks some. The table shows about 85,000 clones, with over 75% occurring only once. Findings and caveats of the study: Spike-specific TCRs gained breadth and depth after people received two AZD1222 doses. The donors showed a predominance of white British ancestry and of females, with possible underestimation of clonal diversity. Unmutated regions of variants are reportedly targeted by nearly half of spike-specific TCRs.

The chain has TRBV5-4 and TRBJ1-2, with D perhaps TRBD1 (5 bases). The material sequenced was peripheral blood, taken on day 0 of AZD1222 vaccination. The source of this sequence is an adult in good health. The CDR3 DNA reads TGTGCCAGCAGCTCCAGGGACGGCTACACCTTC. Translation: CASSSRDGYTF.